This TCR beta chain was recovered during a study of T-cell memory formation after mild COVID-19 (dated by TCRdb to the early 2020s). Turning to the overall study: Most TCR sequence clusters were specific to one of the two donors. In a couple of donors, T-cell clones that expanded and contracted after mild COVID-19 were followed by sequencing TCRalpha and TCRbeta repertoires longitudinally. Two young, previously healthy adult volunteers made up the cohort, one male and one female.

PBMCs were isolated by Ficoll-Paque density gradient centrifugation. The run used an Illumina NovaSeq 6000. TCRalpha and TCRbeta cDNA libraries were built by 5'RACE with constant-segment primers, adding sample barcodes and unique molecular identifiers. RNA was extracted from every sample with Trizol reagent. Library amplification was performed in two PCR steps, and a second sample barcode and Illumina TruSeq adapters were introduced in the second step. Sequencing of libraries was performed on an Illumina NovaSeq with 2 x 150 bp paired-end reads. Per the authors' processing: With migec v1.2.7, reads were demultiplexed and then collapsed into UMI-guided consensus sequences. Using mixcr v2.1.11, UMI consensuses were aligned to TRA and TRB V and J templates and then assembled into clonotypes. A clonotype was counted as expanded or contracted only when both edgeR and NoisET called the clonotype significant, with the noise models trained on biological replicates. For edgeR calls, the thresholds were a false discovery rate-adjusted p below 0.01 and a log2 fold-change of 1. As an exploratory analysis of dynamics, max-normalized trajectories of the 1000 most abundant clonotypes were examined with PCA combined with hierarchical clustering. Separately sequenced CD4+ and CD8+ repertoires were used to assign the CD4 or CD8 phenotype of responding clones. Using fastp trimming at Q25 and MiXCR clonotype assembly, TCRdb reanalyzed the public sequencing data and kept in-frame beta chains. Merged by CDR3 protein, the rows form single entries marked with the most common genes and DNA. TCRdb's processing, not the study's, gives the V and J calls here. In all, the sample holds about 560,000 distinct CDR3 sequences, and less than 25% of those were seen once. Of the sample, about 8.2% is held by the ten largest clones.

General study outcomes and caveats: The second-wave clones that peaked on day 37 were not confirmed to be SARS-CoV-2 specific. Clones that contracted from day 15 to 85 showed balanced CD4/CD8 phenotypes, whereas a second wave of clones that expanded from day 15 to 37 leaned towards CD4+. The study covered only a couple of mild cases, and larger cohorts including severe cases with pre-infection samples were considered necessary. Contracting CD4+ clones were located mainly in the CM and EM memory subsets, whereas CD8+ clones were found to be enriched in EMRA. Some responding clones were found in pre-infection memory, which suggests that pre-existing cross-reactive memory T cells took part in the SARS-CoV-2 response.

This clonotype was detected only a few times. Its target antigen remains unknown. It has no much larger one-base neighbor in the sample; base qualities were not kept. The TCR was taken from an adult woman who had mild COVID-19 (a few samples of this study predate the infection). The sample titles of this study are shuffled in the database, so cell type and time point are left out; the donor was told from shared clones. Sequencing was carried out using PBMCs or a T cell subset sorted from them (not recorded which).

The CDR3 reads as follows: CASSQEMGASGNTIYF. The bases read TGTGCCAGCAGCCAAGAAATGGGGGCCTCTGGAAACACCATATATTTT. This sequence uses TRBV4-2 and TRBJ1-3, and TRBD1 may be the D gene, going by 6 matching bases. Relative to germline, V is 0 bases shorter and J is 0 bases shorter, with 9 bases between their ends. The CDR3 sequence holds 16 residues, the cysteine and phenylalanine included. Here the CDR3 DNA is all that survives: 48 bases in frame from base 1. Per the germline V gene, LGHNA is the CDR1 and YNFKEQ is the CDR2.